This T cell receptor (beta chain) was sequenced during a study of T cells after yellow fever vaccination. As for the study in general: SMART-Seq v4 Ultra Low Input prepared the low-cell-number fractions. Study-level findings and limits: Subsequent booster samples again held most clones from primary vaccination (96% CD4, approximately 85% CD8). Only a minor proportion of clonotypes was detected across both CD4 and CD8 compartments.

This clonotype occurred a few times. Its antigen is currently unknown. The authors made TCR cDNA by 5'RACE template switching, adding a universal primer site and UMIs. TCRdb re-called the 5' RACE reads with MiXCR, one entry per CDR3 protein. The table lists around 530,000 distinct CDR3 sequences, less than 20% of them singletons. This sequence originates from a man between 18 and 35 years old who received the YFV17D yellow fever vaccine. The material was PBMCs, obtained less than 6 days after the first yellow fever vaccination.

The CDR3 nucleotides are TGCGCCAGCAGCTTGGAATGGAACACAGATACGCAGTATTTT. This codes for CASSLEWNTDTQYF. This chain uses TRBV5-1 with TRBJ2-3; D not certain. V lost 0 bases, J lost 2 bases, and 7 bases lay in between. The CDR3 sequence is 14 residues long. Germline V gene data show CDR1 as SGHRS and CDR2 as YFSETQ. The full variable domain, with the rest looked up from reference TRBV5-1 and TRBJ2-3, is KAGVTQTPRYLIKTRGQQVTLSCSPISGHRSVSWYQQTPGQGLQFLFEYFSETQRNKGNFPGRFSGRQFSNSRSEMNVSTLELGDSALYLCASSLEWNTDTQYFGPGTRLTVL.